This T cell receptor beta chain came from a study of T-cell reconstitution after alpha-beta-depleted transplantation in children. Overall study results and limits: Newly made T cells mostly supplied T-cell counts and diversity one year after transplant. Recipient T cells and thymic progenitors that survived gave rise to the high TCRbeta diversity observed at day 60 in some patients. Several hundred expanded graft clones reportedly were the source of alpha-beta T cells about two months after transplant.

This clonotype showed up just a few times. Its target is not known. Trimming at V came to 1 base and at J to 12 bases, leaving 10 bases not matched to a gene. Germline V gene lookup returns CDR1 SGHAT and CDR2 FQNNGV. The CDR3 loop spans 15 amino acids. Researchers prepared the TCRbeta library using unique molecular identifiers, the study reports. TCRdb re-called the PCR reads through MiXCR, storing one row per CDR3 protein. Here the sample spans around 420,000 distinct CDR3 sequences, under 20% being singletons. The source was PBMCs, mostly from graft donor cells, collected 360 days after TCRalphabeta/CD19-depleted stem cell transplant. This rearrangement joins TRBV11-2 to TRBJ2-1, with 9 bases fitting TRBD2. The TCR comes from a boy younger than two who had a stem cell transplant for Wiskott-Aldrich syndrome, so the T cells may come from the graft donor. CDR3 sequence (DNA): TGTGCCAGCAGCTTAGGGTGGCGGGAGGGGGATGGGCAGTTCTTC. Its protein product is CASSLGWREGDGQFF.